The subject of this entry is one TCR beta chain. The sample belongs to a study of T cell clones after liver transplantation. On the study more broadly: Three of the eight recipients were HCV-positive; the rest had non-autoimmune, non-viral transplant indications.

The CDR3 runs to 13 residues. Germline CDR1 and CDR2: MDHEN and SYDVKM. The method was immunoSEQ multiplex PCR; TCRdb's version includes in-frame clones alone and lacks a portion of them. The data show about 33,000 clones, approximately 96% seen once. This sequence originates from a human patient who received a liver transplant. Among the T cells, some may be from the graft donor. Sequenced here: CD8+ T cells from blood, sampled 12 months after liver transplant. The chain combines TRBV28 with TRBJ2-5; TRBD2 might be the D (6 bases). The J call could be wrong; TRBJ2-7 is a better fit for the DNA end. CDR3 DNA sequence: TGTGCCAGCAGTTGGGGGGTCTCCTACGAGCAGTACTTC. Translation: CASSWGVSYEQYF.